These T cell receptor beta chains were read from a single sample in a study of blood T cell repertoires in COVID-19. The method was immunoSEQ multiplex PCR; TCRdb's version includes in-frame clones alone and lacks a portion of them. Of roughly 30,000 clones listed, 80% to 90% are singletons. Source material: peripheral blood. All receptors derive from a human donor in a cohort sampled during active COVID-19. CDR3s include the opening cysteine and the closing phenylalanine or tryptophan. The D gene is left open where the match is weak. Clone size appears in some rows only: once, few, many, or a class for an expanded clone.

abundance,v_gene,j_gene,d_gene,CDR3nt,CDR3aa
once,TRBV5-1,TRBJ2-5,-,TGCGCCAGCAGCTTGGCTACCTCCCGAGGTCAGACCCAGTACTTC,CASSLATSRGQTQYF
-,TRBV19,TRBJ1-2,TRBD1,TGTGCCAGCCAGACAGGGAATAACTATGGCTACACCTTC,CASQTGNNYGYTF
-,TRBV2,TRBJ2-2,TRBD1,TGTGCCAGCAGTCGTCCGGGACAGGGGGCCGGGGAGCTGTTTTTT,CASSRPGQGAGELFF
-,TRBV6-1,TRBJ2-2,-,TGTGCCAGCAGTGAATCCCGTCCCGGGGAGCTGTTTTTT,CASSESRPGELFF
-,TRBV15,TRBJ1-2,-,TGTGCCACCAGCAGAGGAAACAGGGCTGACTATGGCTACACCTTC,CATSRGNRADYGYTF
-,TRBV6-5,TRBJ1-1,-,TGTGCCAGCAGTTACTCGAAACGGGGTGACACTGAAGCTTTCTTT,CASSYSKRGDTEAFF
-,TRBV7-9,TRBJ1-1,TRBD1,TGTGCCAGCAGCACCCCCCGGAAGGGGAGGACAGGGGATGAAGCTTTCTTT,CASSTPRKGRTGDEAFF
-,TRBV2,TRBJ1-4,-,TGTGCCAGCAGTTATAATGAAAAACTGTTTTTT,CASSYNEKLFF
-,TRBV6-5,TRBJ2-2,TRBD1,TGTGCCAGCACCGGACAGGGAGGCGGGGAGCTGTTTTTT,CASTGQGGGELFF
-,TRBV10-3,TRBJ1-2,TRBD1,TGTGCCATCAGTGAGTCCGGGACAGGATATGGCTACACCTTC,CAISESGTGYGYTF
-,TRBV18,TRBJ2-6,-,TGTGCCAGCTCACCTCGGTCCTCTGGGGCCAACGTCCTGACTTTC,CASSPRSSGANVLTF
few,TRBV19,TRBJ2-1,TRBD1,TGTGCCAGTAGTATGGTCGGGACAGGGGGCTTTTTTAATGAGCAGTTCTTC,CASSMVGTGGFFNEQFF
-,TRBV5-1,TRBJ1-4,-,TGCGCCAGCAGCTTGGGCAGCGCAACTAATGAAAAACTGTTTTTT,CASSLGSATNEKLFF
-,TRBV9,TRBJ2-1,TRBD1,TGTGCCAGCAGCCCCGACAGGGGAACCAATGAGCAGTTCTTC,CASSPDRGTNEQFF
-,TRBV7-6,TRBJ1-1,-,TGTGCCAGCAGCTTAGATCCCGCCGGGATGGGGGCTTTCTTT,CASSLDPAGMGAFF
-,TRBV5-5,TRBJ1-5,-,TGTGCCAGCAGCTTTGATGGGCATCTGCCCCAGCATTTT,CASSFDGHLPQHF
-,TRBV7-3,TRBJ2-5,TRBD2,TGTGCCAGCAGCTTACAGCGGGGGGAGCAAGAGACCCAGTACTTC,CASSLQRGEQETQYF
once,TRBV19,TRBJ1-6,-,TGTGCCAGTACCCCCGGGGACTCCTATAATTCACCCCTCCACTTT,CASTPGDSYNSPLHF
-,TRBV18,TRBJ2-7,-,TGTGCCAGCTCACCAGGCGGCAGGGCGGAATTCGAGCAGTACTTC,CASSPGGRAEFEQYF
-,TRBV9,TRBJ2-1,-,TGTGCCAGCAGCCGGGGACTTGACTCCTACAATGAGCAGTTCTTC,CASSRGLDSYNEQFF
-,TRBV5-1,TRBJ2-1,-,TGCGCCAGCAGCTTGGAGTTGGGGGGGCGCAATGAGCAGTTCTTC,CASSLELGGRNEQFF
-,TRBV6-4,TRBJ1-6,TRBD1,TGTGCCAGCAGTCCGGGACAGGTGCCTTCACCCCTCCACTTT,CASSPGQVPSPLHF
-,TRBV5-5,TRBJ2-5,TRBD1,TGTGCCAGCAGCTTCGGCCTGACAGGGATAGGAGAGACCCAGTACTTC,CASSFGLTGIGETQYF
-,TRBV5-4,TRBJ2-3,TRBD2,TGTGCCAGCAGCCATTTTCTAGCGGGGTACACAGATACGCAGTATTTT,CASSHFLAGYTDTQYF
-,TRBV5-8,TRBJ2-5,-,TGTGCCAGCAGCTTGGTCGGAACGTCAGGGCTGGTTCAAGAGACCCAGTACTTC,CASSLVGTSGLVQETQYF
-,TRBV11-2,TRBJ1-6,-,TGTGCCAGCAGCTTATCGCGGCAGTATAATTCACCCCTCCACTTT,CASSLSRQYNSPLHF
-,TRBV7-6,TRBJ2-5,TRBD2,TGTGCCAGCAGCTTCGGGACTAGGACACAAGAGACCCAGTACTTC,CASSFGTRTQETQYF
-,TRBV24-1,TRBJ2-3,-,TGTGCCACCAGTGATTCCCATGCGGGAAATACGCAGTATTTT,CATSDSHAGNTQYF
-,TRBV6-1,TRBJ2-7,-,TGTGCCAGCAGTGACAATAGCTACGAGCAGTACTTC,CASSDNSYEQYF
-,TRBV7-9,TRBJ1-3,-,TGTGCCAGCAGCTTCCCCCGCTCTGGAAACACCATATATTTT,CASSFPRSGNTIYF
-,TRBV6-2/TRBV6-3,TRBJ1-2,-,TGTGCCAGCAGTTACTCCCGGCGGGCCACTAACTATGGCTACACCTTC,CASSYSRRATNYGYTF
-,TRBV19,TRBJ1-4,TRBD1,TGTGCCAGTAGACGACAGGGGCGGGTGGAAAAACTGTTTTTT,CASRRQGRVEKLFF
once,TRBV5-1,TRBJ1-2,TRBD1,TGCGCCAGCAGCTTAGACAGGGGGTCGGGCTACACCTTC,CASSLDRGSGYTF
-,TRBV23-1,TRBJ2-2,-,TGCGCCAACCTACAGGGGGGGCCTAACACCGGGGAGCTGTTTTTT,CANLQGGPNTGELFF
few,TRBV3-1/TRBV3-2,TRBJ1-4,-,TGTGCCAGCAGCCAAGACGGGCGGAGGAGTGAAAAACTGTTTTTT,CASSQDGRRSEKLFF
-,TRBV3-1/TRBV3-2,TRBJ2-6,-,TGTGCCAGCGGAGTGGCTTCTGGGGCCAACGTCCTGACTTTC,CASGVASGANVLTF
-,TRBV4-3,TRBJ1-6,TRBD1,TGCGCCAGCAGCCAGGAGGACAGGGAAGAATTTCCCCTCCACTTT,CASSQEDREEFPLHF
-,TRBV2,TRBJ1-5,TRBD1,TGTGCCAGCAGTGAAACAGGGGAAGATCAGCCCCAGCATTTT,CASSETGEDQPQHF
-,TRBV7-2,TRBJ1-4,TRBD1,TGTGCCAGCAGCACCGCCGGGACAGCGAATGAAAAACTGTTTTTT,CASSTAGTANEKLFF
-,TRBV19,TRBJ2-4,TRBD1,TGTGCCAGTAGTATAGACCGACGGACAGGCGCCTCACTAGCCAAAAACATTCAGTACTTC,CASSIDRRTGASLAKNIQYF
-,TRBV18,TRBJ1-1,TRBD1,TGTGCCAGCTCACTTCCTCGGGACAGGGGAGGGACTGAAGCTTTCTTT,CASSLPRDRGGTEAFF
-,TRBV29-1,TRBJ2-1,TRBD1,TGCAGCGGGGGACAGGATTCCTACAATGAGCAGTTCTTC,CSGGQDSYNEQFF
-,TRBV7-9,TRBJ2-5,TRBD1,TGTGCCAGCAGCCCCGGACAGGGACGGGAGACCCAGTACTTC,CASSPGQGRETQYF
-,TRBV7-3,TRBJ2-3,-,TGTGCCAGCAGCCCGCGGGCCTCAACGGGCACAGATACGCAGTATTTT,CASSPRASTGTDTQYF